These T cell receptor beta chains were read from a single sample in a study of CD8+ T cells in alopecia areata. This table comes from immunoSEQ multiplex PCR, and its TCRdb copy is limited to in-frame clones, with some not included. The sample carries roughly 130,000 clones, over 50% recorded once. This specimen consisted of CD4+ T cells sorted from blood, obtained at week 0. All receptors come from a human donor with alopecia areata. Each CDR3 is given with its conserved first and last residue. Fields, in order: CDR3 DNA, CDR3 protein, D gene, V gene, clone size, J gene. D genes are given only for firm matches. Size values are once, few and many counts, or a class for expanded clones, and some rows have none.

TGTGCCAGCAGCTTAGGGGAGCCTAATGAAAAACTGTTTTTT | CASSLGEPNEKLFF | . | TRBV7-9 | . | TRBJ1-4
TGTGCCAGCAGCCTCGAGGGGGTTCCCTATGGCTACACCTTC | CASSLEGVPYGYTF | . | TRBV7-9 | . | TRBJ1-2
TGTGCCAGCAGCGTAGGTGGCGGGGGCTCCTACAATGAGCAGTTCTTC | CASSVGGGGSYNEQFF | TRBD2 | TRBV9 | few | TRBJ2-1
TGCGCCAGCAGCAAGGAACAGGGGCTCAACTCTGGAAACACCATATATTTT | CASSKEQGLNSGNTIYF | TRBD1 | TRBV5-1 | . | TRBJ1-3
TGCGCCAGCAGCCGATCTAGCGTGTTTGGCACAGATACGCAGTATTTT | CASSRSSVFGTDTQYF | . | TRBV4-1 | few | TRBJ2-3
TGTGCCAGCAGTGTACAGGGGGCGCGGAATCAGCCCCAGCATTTT | CASSVQGARNQPQHF | TRBD1 | TRBV2 | . | TRBJ1-5
TGTGCCAGCAGCTTCGGACACGTGAACACTGAAGCTTTCTTT | CASSFGHVNTEAFF | . | TRBV7-2 | . | TRBJ1-1
TGTGCCAGCAGCTTGTCTGCTAGCGGGTCCGGCACAGATACGCAGTATTTT | CASSLSASGSGTDTQYF | TRBD2 | TRBV5-6 | . | TRBJ2-3
TGTGCCAGCAGCATACAGGGTAATAGCAATCAGCCCCAGCATTTT | CASSIQGNSNQPQHF | . | TRBV7-2 | . | TRBJ1-5
TGTGCCAGCAGTGAAGCCTGGGGCAGGGTCTACGAGCAGTACTTC | CASSEAWGRVYEQYF | . | TRBV2 | . | TRBJ2-7
TGTGCCAGTAGTATAGTGAATTACAATGAGCAGTTCTTC | CASSIVNYNEQFF | . | TRBV19 | . | TRBJ2-1
TGTGCCAGCAAGGACAGGGGTTTTGGAGATACGCAGTATTTT | CASKDRGFGDTQYF | TRBD1 | TRBV7-6 | few | TRBJ2-3
TGTGCCATCAGTTGGGACAGGGGTGGGACTGAAGCTTTCTTT | CAISWDRGGTEAFF | TRBD1 | TRBV10-3 | . | TRBJ1-1
TGTGCCAGCAGCTTAGCGGGAGGGGTGGATACGCAGTATTTT | CASSLAGGVDTQYF | TRBD2 | TRBV7-2 | . | TRBJ2-3
TGTGCCAGCAGTTACAGGGACCAAGAGACCCAGTACTTC | CASSYRDQETQYF | . | TRBV2 | . | TRBJ2-5
TGTGCCAGCAGCCAAGACCGGGACAACAAAAATTCACCCCTCCACTTT | CASSQDRDNKNSPLHF | . | TRBV7-2 | . | TRBJ1-6
TGCGCCAGCACTCAAAAAAAGGGGACAGGTTTCTCCTACGAGCAGTACTTC | CASTQKKGTGFSYEQYF | TRBD1 | TRBV23-1 | few | TRBJ2-7
TGTGCCAGCAGCCCGAGGGGGGGCTATTCTGGGGCCAACGTCCTGACTTTC | CASSPRGGYSGANVLTF | . | TRBV13 | once | TRBJ2-6
TGTGCCAGCAGCCCAGGGGGCAGCTATGGCTACACCTTC | CASSPGGSYGYTF | TRBD1 | TRBV7-3 | . | TRBJ1-2
TGTGCCCTCCGTTCGGCCGGGGGCAGGGTAGCTTTCTTT | CALRSAGGRVAFF | . | TRBV30 | . | TRBJ1-1
TGTGCCTGGGGCACCACTAGTTTCTACGAGCAGTACTTC | CAWGTTSFYEQYF | . | TRBV30 | . | TRBJ2-7
TGTGCCAGCAGTCGGGTCTCTTATCAGCCCCAGCATTTT | CASSRVSYQPQHF | . | TRBV6-5 | . | TRBJ1-5
TGTGCCAGCTCACAAGGGCCTGGGCAGAACACTGAAGCTTTCTTT | CASSQGPGQNTEAFF | . | TRBV18 | . | TRBJ1-1
TGTGCCAGCAGCCTCAGGGGGTCAGAGACCCAGTACTTC | CASSLRGSETQYF | TRBD1 | TRBV5-5 | . | TRBJ2-5
TGTGCCAGTCCAGCCTCTGGGGCCAACGTCCTGACTTTC | CASPASGANVLTF | . | TRBV6-4 | once | TRBJ2-6
TGTGCCAGCAGCCGCCGCGGAGACAGGGGTAGAAATCAGCCCCAGCATTTT | CASSRRGDRGRNQPQHF | . | TRBV21-1 | . | TRBJ1-5
TGTGCCAGCGGTTTAGCGGGGGACACAGATACGCAGTATTTT | CASGLAGDTDTQYF | TRBD2 | TRBV2 | few | TRBJ2-3
TGTGCCAGCACCCTCGAGTGGGAAAGCACAGATACGCAGTATTTT | CASTLEWESTDTQYF | . | TRBV6-6 | few | TRBJ2-3
TGTGCCAGTGCCCCTGGGGACCCTACGCAGTATTTT | CASAPGDPTQYF | . | TRBV2 | few | TRBJ2-3